This T cell receptor beta chain is drawn from a study of TIL therapy for anti-PD-1-resistant metastatic lung cancer. CDR1 is MDHEN and CDR2 is SYDVKM in the germline V gene. CDR3 length equals 12 residues. The V gene lost 2 bases and the J gene lost 4 bases, with 6 bases spanning the gap. General observations from the study: Patients were highly selected, enriched for treatment-naive, never-smoker and oncogene-addicted cases.

Noted time point: pre-treatment sample, taken before nivolumab and TIL therapy. A note on this clone: Its specificity is unknown.

The libraries were made with immunoSEQ v3. Produced via immunoSEQ multiplex PCR; TCRdb's table is partial and in-frame only. The table records around 20,000 clones, 78% of them present only once. The rearrangement uses TRBV28 and TRBJ2-7; D gene uncertain. This sequence originates from a person between 25 and 80 years old with non-small cell lung cancer. Source: blood, taken at baseline. CDR3 region: CASSLSRYEQYF. The CDR3, as DNA: TGTGCCAGCAGTTTAAGCAGATACGAGCAGTACTTC.